This T cell receptor beta chain came from a study of blood T cell repertoires in COVID-19. The wider study: PBMCs, B-cell-depleted T cells, or T cells were the source of the cDNA or gDNA that made up the material.

Patients in Seattle were enrolled during active infection, then followed longitudinally. J gave up 2 bases and V 5 bases, and 6 bases lay outside the gene matches. CDR3 size: 16 residues. Germline V gives CDR1 LNHDA, CDR2 SQIVND (reference sequence). Authors' analysis steps: Using reference gene primer amplification, nucleated cell counts were estimated. Sequenced by immunoSEQ multiplex PCR; TCRdb stores in-frame clones only, minus some. V and J calls and clone size are as listed in that table; D and trimming were resolved from the DNA. The table shows some 140,000 clones, with approximately 80% occurring only once. This clone was seen just once.

V and J are TRBV19 and TRBJ2-1; 10 positions agree with TRBD1. Material: peripheral blood. This TCR derives from a woman in her sixties or seventies with COVID-19, enrolled during active disease. The CDR3 DNA reads TGTGCCAGTAGTTCCTGGACAGGGGGAGCCTACAATGAGCAGTTCTTC. Translation gives CASSSWTGGAYNEQFF.